The 27 T cell receptor beta chains presented below share a single source sample, sequenced in a study of blood T cell repertoires in COVID-19. The data were produced by immunoSEQ multiplex PCR, yet TCRdb's version contains in-frame clones alone and is incomplete. The table records approximately 170,000 clones, about 86% of them present only once. The specimen was peripheral blood. Source of these receptors: a man aged 50-59 years with active or convalescent COVID-19.

The chain carries TRBV28 and TRBJ1-5; maybe TRBD1 (6 bases). This CDR3 contains 13 residues. Looked up from germline, CDR1 is MDHEN and CDR2 is SYDVKM. Trimming stripped 5 bases from V and 11 bases from J, with 16 bases between. The DNA for the CDR3 is TGTGCCAGCAGTCAGGGGACCCTCTCAGCCCAGCATTTT. Translating it yields CASSQGTLSAQHF.

The chain combines TRBV5-1 with TRBJ1-1; D unclear. The CDR3 loop spans 13 amino acids. Trimming took 1 base from V and 0 from J, leaving 4 bases between them. Germline CDR1 and CDR2: SGHRS and YFSETQ. The CDR3, as DNA: TGCGCCAGCAGCTTGTCAGTGAACACTGAAGCTTTCTTT. It encodes CASSLSVNTEAFF.

The chain recombines TRBV6-2 or TRBV6-3 with TRBJ1-4; D may be TRBD1 (6 bases). V was trimmed by 5 bases and J by 3 bases, leaving 13 bases between them. This CDR3 has 15 residues. Per germline, CDR1 MNHEY and CDR2 SVGEGT. CDR3 DNA: TGTGCCAGCAGTGCTCTAGGGGGAGCTAATGAAAAACTGTTTTTT. Protein sequence: CASSALGGANEKLFF.

The chain uses TRBV28 and TRBJ2-1; unclear D gene. This CDR3 comprises 15 residues. Germline assignment: CDR1 MDHEN and CDR2 SYDVKM. The V gene lost 6 bases and the J gene lost 0 bases, with 12 bases spanning the gap. The CDR3 DNA reads as TGTGCCAGCAGAAGAGGTGCCAGCTCCTACAATGAGCAGTTCTTC. It yields the protein CASRRGASSYNEQFF.

This rearrangement joins TRBV29-1 to TRBJ1-1, with 7 bases aligning to TRBD1. The CDR3 is 12 residues long. CDR1 is SQVTM and CDR2 is ANQGSEA in the germline V gene. The CDR3 DNA is TGCACCATTCAGGGGGTTGACACTGAAGCTTTCTTT. Residues: CTIQGVDTEAFF.

The chain uses TRBV5-1 and TRBJ2-2; 8 bases are a match to TRBD1. Germline trimming cut 1 base from V and 6 bases from J; bases unmatched to any gene: 5. CDR3 length: 15 residues. Germline-derived CDR1 and CDR2 are SGHRS and YFSETQ. For the CDR3, the DNA is TGCGCCAGCAGCTTGCAGGGGGCTAGGTCCGGGGAGCTGTTTTTT. It codes for CASSLQGARSGELFF.

Only one count was recorded for this clone. The DNA of the CDR3 is TGTGCCAGCTCACCACCGACAGCAAACTATGGCTACACCTTC. Amino acids: CASSPPTANYGYTF. This chain links TRBV18 with TRBJ1-2, with a weak D call TRBD1 (5 bases). V lost 0 bases and J 2 bases, leaving 7 bases between the germline ends. The length of the CDR3 is 14 residues. The germline V gene encodes CDR1 KGHSH and CDR2 LQKENI. The full variable domain, rest sourced from reference TRBV18 and TRBJ1-2, is NAGVMQNPRHLVRRRGQEARLRCSPMKGHSHVYWYRQLPEEGLKFMVYLQKENIIDESGMPKERFSAEFPKEGPSILRIQQVVRGDSAAYFCASSPPTANYGYTFGSGTRLTVV.

This sequence joins TRBV11-2 and TRBJ1-3, with unresolved D. Deletions cut 1 base from V and 8 bases from J, with 15 bases between. The CDR3 is 15 residues long. In germline, CDR1 is SGHAT, CDR2 FQNNGV. This CDR3 is CASSLVGKEIDTIYF. The CDR3 nucleotides read TGTGCCAGCAGCTTAGTCGGGAAGGAGATAGACACCATATATTTT.

J is TRBJ1-2 and V is TRBV7-9, with TRBD1 matching over 9 bases. This CDR3 has 17 amino acids. The junction had 12 bases not matched to a gene; V was cut back by 3 bases and J by 4 bases. The germline gives CDR1 SEHNR, CDR2 FQNEAQ (reference sequence). CDR3 loop: CASSLGKTGGVGYGYTF. The CDR3 DNA follows: TGTGCCAGCAGCTTGGGGAAAACAGGGGGCGTCGGCTATGGCTACACCTTC.

J is TRBJ2-3 and V is TRBV3-1 (or the pseudogene TRBV3-2); D is possibly TRBD1 (6 bases). Trimming left V 6 bases short and J 0 bases short, with 13 bases between. The CDR3 contains 15 residues. Germline V CDR1 and CDR2: LGHDT, YNNKEL (reference sequence). CDR3 bases: TGTGCCAGCAGAGGGGGACCCACCAGCACAGATACGCAGTATTTT. It translates to CASRGGPTSTDTQYF.

The chain recombines TRBV4-3 with TRBJ2-3; D is unclear. V lost 1 base and J lost 5, with 16 bases in between. The CDR3 is 16 residues long. Per germline, CDR1 LGHNA and CDR2 YSLEER. Written as DNA, the CDR3 is TGCGCCAGCAGCCAAGTTTTGGTCCCCACAGAAGATACGCAGTATTTT. Residues: CASSQVLVPTEDTQYF.

This chain connects TRBV7-2 to TRBJ2-3; D is possibly TRBD1 (7 bases). Germline CDR1 reads SGHTA; CDR2 reads FQGNSA. The CDR3 is 14 residues long. The V and J ends lost 7 bases and 2 bases respectively, with 13 bases between them. The DNA for the CDR3 is TGTGCCAGCACCCAGGGGGGTACCACAGATACGCAGTATTTT. This gives the protein CASTQGGTTDTQYF.

The rearrangement links TRBV5-5 to TRBJ1-5; no reliable D call. V lost 4 bases, J lost 2 bases, and 13 bases lay in between. CDR3 length: 15 residues. Germline V gene sequence: CDR1 SGHKS, CDR2 YYEKEE (reference sequence). The CDR3 DNA sequence: TGTGCCAGCAGCCTCGGACTGTGGGGCAATCAGCCCCAGCATTTT. It encodes CASSLGLWGNQPQHF.

The V call is TRBV6-1, the J call TRBJ1-6; D not certain. Germline-derived CDR1 and CDR2 are MNHNS and SASEGT. This CDR3 is built from 12 residues. With 2 bases removed from V and 10 bases from J, the gap between germline ends came to 6 bases. The CDR3 region has the DNA TGTGCCAGCAGTGAATCTCCCTCACCCCTCCACTTT. It is translated as CASSESPSPLHF.

Here the CDR3 reads CASSEGQGGGQPQHF. Written as DNA, the CDR3 is TGTGCCAGCAGTGAGGGACAGGGAGGAGGCCAGCCCCAGCATTTT. This chain joins TRBV6-1 and TRBJ1-5, with TRBD1 identical over 9 bases. Germline-derived CDR1 and CDR2 are MNHNS and SASEGT. Germline trimming cut 3 bases from V and 7 bases from J; bases unmatched to any gene: 7. The CDR3 has 15 residues.

The chain uses TRBV7-6 and TRBJ2-5; the D is unclear. V lost 1 base and J 4 bases, leaving 4 bases between the germline ends. This CDR3 has 12 residues. Germline V gene lookup returns CDR1 SGHVS and CDR2 FNYEAQ. In nucleotides, the CDR3 is TGTGCCAGCAGCTTAGTCCTAGAGACCCAGTACTTC. Amino acids: CASSLVLETQYF.

The genes are TRBV27 and TRBJ1-2; D is uncertain. The V end lost 3 bases, the J end lost 8 bases, and 16 bases lay between the germline ends. This CDR3 is built from 14 residues. The V gene's germline CDR1 is MNHEY and CDR2 SMNVEV (reference sequence). The CDR3 protein is CASSFWASRAGYTF. The CDR3 DNA follows: TGTGCCAGCAGTTTTTGGGCATCGCGGGCGGGCTACACCTTC.

The CDR3 protein is CATVLDKASGTEQYF. The CDR3 nucleotides read TGTGCCACCGTCCTCGACAAGGCGAGTGGAACCGAGCAGTACTTC. J is TRBJ2-7 and V is TRBV15, with no clear D. The CDR3 runs 15 residues. The germline gives CDR1 LNHNV, CDR2 YYDKDF (reference sequence). V dropped 8 bases and J dropped 6 bases, with 23 bases sitting between them.

The rearrangement links TRBV2 to TRBJ2-7; 8 nucleotides agree with TRBD2. This CDR3 has 15 amino acids. The V and J ends lost 4 bases and 3 bases, in that order; junction bases with no gene match: 8. Germline CDR1 SNHLY, CDR2 FYNNEI. The CDR3 DNA sequence: TGTGCCAGCAGTGGAGGGCTAGCGGGTAACTACGAGCAGTACTTC. Translating gives CASSGGLAGNYEQYF.

The V call is TRBV12-3 or TRBV12-4, the J call TRBJ1-2; no clear D gene. The germline V and J ends were trimmed by 8 bases and 5 bases, with 12 bases remaining between them. The CDR3 is made up of 12 amino acids. The CDR3 here is CASSVALYGYTF. CDR3 coding DNA: TGTGCCAGCTCCGTGGCCCTTTATGGCTACACCTTC.

This clone was seen only a few times. The chain uses TRBV7-2 and TRBJ1-6; 7 nucleotides align to TRBD1. Germline CDR1 is SGHTA and CDR2 is FQGNSA. The CDR3 covers 14 residues. V lost 3 bases and J lost 6; bases outside the gene matches: 2. The CDR3, as DNA: TGTGCCAGCAGCTTCCGGGACAGTAATTCACCCCTCCACTTT. Protein: CASSFRDSNSPLHF.

The rearrangement links TRBV7-3 to TRBJ2-1, with D perhaps matching TRBD2 (5 bases). CDR1 and CDR2 from the germline V gene are SGHTA and FQGTGA. The CDR3 extends over 12 amino acids. The V and J ends lost 6 bases and 9 bases respectively, with 12 bases between them. In nucleotides, the CDR3 is TGTGCCAGCAGTCCAAGGGCGGGTGAGCAGTTCTTC. The encoded protein is CASSPRAGEQFF.

The CDR3 loop is CSVMTGPGDYGYTF. CDR3 sequence (DNA): TGCAGCGTCATGACAGGACCCGGAGACTATGGCTACACCTTC. This sequence joins TRBV29-1 and TRBJ1-2, with a weak D call TRBD1 (6 bases). V was pared by 6 bases and J by 3 bases, with 17 bases between. From germline, CDR1 is SQVTM and CDR2 ANQGSEA. CDR3 length equals 14 residues.

The chain has TRBV24-1 and TRBJ1-5; D gene uncertain. The V gene's germline CDR1 is KGHDR and CDR2 SFDVKD. The CDR3 totals 13 residues. Trimming cost V 4 bases and J 9 bases, with 12 bases left between them. The CDR3 is CATSDPTGGPQHF. In DNA, the CDR3 is TGTGCCACCAGTGACCCCACCGGTGGGCCCCAGCATTTT.

V is TRBV4-1 and J is TRBJ2-5, with 7 bases that match TRBD1. Trimming took 3 bases from V and 2 from J; bases not matched to a gene: 6. The CDR3 is 15 residues long. Germline V gives CDR1 MGHRA, CDR2 YSYEKL. This CDR3 is CASSHHGTAQETQYF. CDR3 in DNA: TGCGCCAGCAGCCACCACGGGACAGCACAAGAGACCCAGTACTTC.

This sequence joins TRBV29-1 and TRBJ2-1; 7 bases fit TRBD1. Trimming at V came to 3 bases and at J to 2 bases, leaving 13 bases not matched to a gene. The CDR3 spans 17 residues. The germline V gene has CDR1 SQVTM and CDR2 ANQGSEA. CDR3 loop: CSVDRLGRDSTYNEQFF. Here the CDR3 DNA reads TGCAGCGTTGATAGGTTGGGACGGGACAGTACCTACAATGAGCAGTTCTTC.

The chain is built from TRBV5-1 and TRBJ1-4; 7 bases line up with TRBD1. Germline V gene lookup returns CDR1 SGHRS and CDR2 YFSETQ. Trimming took 3 bases from V and 3 from J; bases not matched to a gene: 2. This CDR3 contains 14 residues. The CDR3: CASSSQGANEKLFF. As DNA, the CDR3 is TGCGCCAGCAGCTCCCAGGGGGCTAATGAAAAACTGTTTTTT.